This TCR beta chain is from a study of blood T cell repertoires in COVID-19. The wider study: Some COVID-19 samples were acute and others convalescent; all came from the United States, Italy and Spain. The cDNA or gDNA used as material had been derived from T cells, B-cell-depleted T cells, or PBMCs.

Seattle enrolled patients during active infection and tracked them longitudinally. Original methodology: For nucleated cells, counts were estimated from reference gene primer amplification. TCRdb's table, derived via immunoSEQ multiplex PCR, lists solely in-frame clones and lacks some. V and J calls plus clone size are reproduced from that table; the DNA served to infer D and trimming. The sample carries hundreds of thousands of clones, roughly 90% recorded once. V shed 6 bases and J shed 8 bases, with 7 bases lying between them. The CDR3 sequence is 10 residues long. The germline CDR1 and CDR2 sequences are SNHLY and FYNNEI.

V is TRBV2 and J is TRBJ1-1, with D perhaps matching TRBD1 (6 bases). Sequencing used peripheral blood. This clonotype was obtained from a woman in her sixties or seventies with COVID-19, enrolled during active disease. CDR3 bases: TGTGCCAGCAGGGGGACAGAAGCTTTCTTT. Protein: CASRGTEAFF. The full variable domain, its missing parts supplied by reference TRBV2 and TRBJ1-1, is EPEVTQTPSHQVTQMGQEVILRCVPISNHLYFYWYRQILGQKVEFLVSFYNNEISEKSEIFDDQFSVERPDGSNFTLKIRSTKLEDSAMYFCASRGTEAFFGQGTRLTVV.